This note documents a single TCR beta chain sequence. A few counts support this clone. The antigen this receptor binds is unknown. Base-call qualities are not available, and no considerably larger clone is one nucleotide away. In the germline V gene (reference sequence), CDR1 corresponds to MNHEY and CDR2 to SMNVEV. From the cysteine through the phenylalanine, the CDR3 covers 13 amino acids. Only the CDR3 portion is preserved as DNA: 39 bases, with reading frame beginning at the first base. V loses 2 bases of germline sequence and J loses 3 bases, and the interval between the two ends is 7 bases. Whole blood was collected in K2EDTA tubes by collaborating institutions according to the institutions' own protocols. For TCRbeta analysis, collaborators shipped samples as frozen whole blood, isolated PBMCs, or DNA extracted from either of those sample types. This record belongs to a study of blood T cell repertoires in COVID-19 (dated by TCRdb to the early 2020s). Looking at the study overall: The collaborator samples originated in the United States, Italy and Spain and spanned the acute and convalescent phases of COVID-19. The samples were drawn from the first 160 participants of the ongoing ImmuneRACE study and from 1,254 subjects provided by 6 global collaborators. HLA class I and class II types, where available, came from metadata supplied by the sample provider rather than from assay-based typing. The material from the prospective study consisted of cDNA or gDNA derived from T cells, B-cell-depleted T cells, or PBMCs. The sample metadata nearly always contained a de-identified subject ID, COVID-19 status, age in years and sex. Deeply sampled blood TCRbeta repertoires from subjects exposed to, actively infected with, or recovered from COVID-19 were included in the dataset. The repertoires were released in a freely available public database intended as a resource for research on the immune response to SARS-CoV-2. What the work shows at the level of the full study, not this receptor alone: The quantity of clinical and demographic metadata differed by source and by participant and was supplied without curation.

TCRbeta CDR3 regions were amplified from genomic DNA by means of the immunoSEQ Assay, a bias-controlled multiplex PCR. As for the authors' bioinformatics: The number of nucleated cells in each sample was estimated from the amplification of reference gene primers within the assay. To quantify the absolute abundance of each unique TCRbeta CDR3 rearrangement, sequence reads were collapsed and filtered. For each sample, productive Simpson clonality was calculated by taking the square root of Simpson's diversity index across productive rearrangements. This immuneACCESS table, as held by TCRdb, lists in-frame sequences with V and J called but not all clones. Of the missing ones, under half trace to an unresolved V gene in checked studies; the others have no known cause. D and trimming come from the DNA, and the V and J calls and clone size come from that table. The sample table contains approximately 190,000 clones; only one count was recorded for 75% to 90% of them. Of the sample, about 5.7% is held by the ten largest clones.

What was sequenced was peripheral blood. The receptor was isolated from a woman aged 40 to 55 with acute or convalescent COVID-19. Recombination joined TRBV27 with TRBJ2-5; no D segment can be confidently identified. DNA sequence: TGTGCCAGCAGTTTAATCCGAGAAGAGACCCAGTACTTC. This yields the protein CASSLIREETQYF.